This T cell receptor beta chain was recorded in a study of blood T cell repertoires in COVID-19. Whole-study context: There were acute and convalescent COVID-19 samples, and they came from the United States, Italy and Spain. The analysed material was cDNA or gDNA that came from T cells, B-cell-depleted T cells, or PBMCs.

Some clones are missing from TCRdb's copy, which holds only in-frame ones; the method was immunoSEQ multiplex PCR. This table holds about 190,000 clones, 84% found once. CDR1 and CDR2 (germline): KGHDR, SFDVKD. The CDR3 is 19 amino acids. V dropped 4 bases and J dropped 6; count of bases not matched to a gene: 19. The J gene is TRBJ2-1, the V gene TRBV24-1; TRBD1 agrees at 8 bases. The sequenced sample consisted of peripheral blood. The TCR sequence derives from a woman in her seventies with active or convalescent COVID-19. This CDR3 reads CATSDPVPGQGSYVNEQFF. CDR3 coding DNA: TGTGCCACCAGTGACCCAGTACCCGGACAGGGATCATATGTCAATGAGCAGTTCTTC.